These 4 T cell receptor beta chains were sequenced from one sample in a study of T cell repertoires in cytomegalovirus infection. One entry per CDR3 protein, called by TCRdb with MiXCR from the reads. Counted here are about 110,000 distinct CDR3 sequences, 30% to 35% occurring once; the ten biggest clones make up approximately 41%. These TCRs' antigens remain unknown. The sample here was CD8+ T cells from cultured PBMCs, taken from culture after CMV antigen stimulation. These receptors were obtained from a human donor in good health (CMV status not recorded). Some clones in this sample may be carry-over from other donors' samples.

This chain joins TRBV7-9 and TRBJ2-2, with D perhaps TRBD2 (6 bases). The V end was cut by 1 base, the J end by 0 bases, with 18 bases between. There are 19 residues in the CDR3. In germline, CDR1 is SEHNR, CDR2 FQNEAQ (reference sequence). CDR3 sequence: CASSLGGVIRGTNTGELFF. CDR3 nucleotide sequence: TGTGCCAGCAGCTTAGGAGGCGTCATACGGGGGACGAACACCGGGGAGCTGTTTTTT.

At least ten counts were recorded for this clonotype. This chain connects TRBV6-5 to TRBJ1-5; no reliable D call. Trimming left V 0 bases short and J 2 bases short, with 8 bases between. This CDR3 is built from 15 residues. Looked up from germline, CDR1 is MNHEY and CDR2 is SVGAGI. The CDR3 DNA follows: TGTGCCAGCAGTTACTCGTTGTCAGGCAATCAGCCCCAGCATTTT. Protein product: CASSYSLSGNQPQHF.

The rearrangement uses TRBV6-6 and TRBJ2-3; 9 bases align to TRBD2. Trimming removed 0 bases from V and 1 base from J; junction bases left unmatched: 2. CDR3 length: 16 amino acids. The germline V gene has CDR1 MNHNY and CDR2 SVGAGI (reference sequence). The CDR3 reads CASSYSGLAGTDTQYF. In nucleotides, the CDR3 is TGTGCCAGCAGTTACTCGGGACTAGCAGGCACAGATACGCAGTATTTT.

This clonotype showed up just a few times. J is TRBJ2-1 and V is TRBV12-3 or TRBV12-4; 7 nucleotides match TRBD1. V was clipped by 6 bases and J by 3 bases; unmatched bases: 8. The CDR3 is 15 amino acids. For the CDR3, the DNA is TGTGCCAGCAGCGACAGGGCGTCCCACTACAATGAGCAGTTCTTC. It yields the protein CASSDRASHYNEQFF.